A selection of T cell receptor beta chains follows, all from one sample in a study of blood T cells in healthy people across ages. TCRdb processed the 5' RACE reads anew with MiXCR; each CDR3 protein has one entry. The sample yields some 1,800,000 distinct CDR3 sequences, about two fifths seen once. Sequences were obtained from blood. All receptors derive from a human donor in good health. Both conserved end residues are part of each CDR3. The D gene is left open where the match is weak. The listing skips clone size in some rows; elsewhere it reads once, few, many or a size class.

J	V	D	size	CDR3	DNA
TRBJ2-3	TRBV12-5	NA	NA	CASGLGGALLDTQYF	TGTGCTAGTGGTTTGGGTGGCGCTCTCCTGGATACGCAGTATTTT
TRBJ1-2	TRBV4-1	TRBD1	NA	CASSQRGQGSYGYTF	TGCGCCAGCAGCCAAAGAGGACAGGGAAGTTATGGCTACACCTTC
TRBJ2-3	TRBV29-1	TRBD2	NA	CSVELSGGVSDTQYF	TGCAGCGTTGAACTTAGCGGGGGGGTGTCAGATACGCAGTATTTT
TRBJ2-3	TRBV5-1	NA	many	CASSFSDGSTDTQYF	TGCGCCAGCAGCTTTAGCGATGGTAGCACAGATACGCAGTATTTT
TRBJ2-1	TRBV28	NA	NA	CASSPGTGINNEQFF	TGTGCCAGCAGTCCGGGAACAGGGATAAACAATGAGCAGTTCTTC
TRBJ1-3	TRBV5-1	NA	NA	CASSFSAGISGNTIYF	TGCGCCAGCAGCTTCAGCGCAGGCATCTCTGGAAACACCATATATTTT
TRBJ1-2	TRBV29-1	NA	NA	CSVVPPGQPSNYGYTF	TGCAGCGTTGTACCCCCAGGACAGCCGTCTAACTATGGCTACACCTTC
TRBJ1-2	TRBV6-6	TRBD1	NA	CASNTDRGVGYTF	TGTGCCAGCAATACGGACAGGGGAGTCGGCTACACCTTC
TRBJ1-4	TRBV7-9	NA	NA	CASSFNEEKLFF	TGTGCCAGCAGCTTCAATGAGGAAAAACTGTTTTTT
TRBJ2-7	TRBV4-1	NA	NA	CASSQVTDGSYEQYF	TGCGCCAGCAGCCAAGTAACAGATGGCTCCTACGAGCAGTACTTC
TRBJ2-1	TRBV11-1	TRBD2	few	CASSYNRGGDNEQFF	TGTGCCAGCAGCTATAACCGGGGGGGAGACAATGAGCAGTTCTTC
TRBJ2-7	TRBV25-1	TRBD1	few	CASSELDRAPYEQYF	TGTGCCAGCAGTGAACTCGACAGGGCCCCCTACGAGCAGTACTTC
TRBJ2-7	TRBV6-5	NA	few	CASSYSEGWRYEQYF	TGTGCCAGCAGTTACTCGGAGGGGTGGAGATACGAGCAGTACTTC
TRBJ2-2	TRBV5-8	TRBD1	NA	CASSLAFGVGTGDSNTGELFF	TGTGCCAGCAGCTTGGCCTTTGGCGTCGGGACAGGGGACTCGAACACCGGGGAGCTGTTTTTT
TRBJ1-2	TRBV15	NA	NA	CATSRDGAGAYGYTF	TGTGCCACCAGCAGAGATGGGGCTGGGGCCTATGGCTACACCTTC
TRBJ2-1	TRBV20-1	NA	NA	CSARDGWNEQFF	TGCAGTGCTAGAGATGGATGGAATGAGCAGTTCTTC
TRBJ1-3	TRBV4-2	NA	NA	CASSQVNSGNTIYF	TGTGCCAGCAGCCAAGTAAACTCTGGAAACACCATATATTTT